These 4 T cell receptor beta chains originate from one sample sequenced in a study of human T cells and chemical hapten exposure. TCRdb re-called the RACE reads through MiXCR, storing one row per CDR3 protein. The table has about 340,000 distinct CDR3 sequences, 6% to 8.5% seen once. Time point in this sample: patch test 1, 2 weeks after DPC sensitization. Treatment defined: therapeutic diphenylcyclopropenone sensitization with weekly scalp DPC. Specimen: whole blood, collected in connection with sensitization to the hapten diphenylcyclopropenone (DPC). These receptor sequences come from a woman younger than 30 with alopecia areata. Some clones in this sample may be carry-over from other donors' samples.

This clonotype was picked up a small number of times. CDR3 sequence: CATSSRDRITYEQYF. As DNA, the CDR3 is TGTGCCACCAGCTCCCGGGACAGGATAACCTACGAGCAGTACTTC. This chain connects TRBV15 to TRBJ2-7, with TRBD1 identical over 8 bases. The CDR3 extends over 15 amino acids. V was pared by 5 bases and J by 2 bases, with 8 bases of the junction left unmatched. CDR1 is LNHNV and CDR2 is YYDKDF in the germline V gene (reference sequence).

The chain has TRBV27 and TRBJ1-2; 8 positions match TRBD1. This CDR3 has 16 amino acids. The junction had 10 bases not matched to a gene; V was cut back by 3 bases and J by 4 bases. CDR1 is MNHEY, CDR2 SMNVEV, per germline (reference sequence). The CDR3 nucleotides are TGTGCCAGCAGTTTCCTGGACAGGGAGGGTTTCTATGGCTACACCTTC. Translating gives CASSFLDREGFYGYTF.

Many counts were recorded for this clonotype. The chain carries TRBV13 and TRBJ1-1; D is uncertain. Per the germline V gene, CDR1 is PRHDT and CDR2 is FYEKMQ (reference sequence). This CDR3 has 17 amino acids. The germline V and J ends were trimmed by 4 bases and 0 bases, with 18 bases remaining between them. The CDR3 reads CASSSLPKDGLNTEAFF. The CDR3 nucleotides read TGTGCCAGCAGCTCCCTCCCTAAGGACGGACTGAACACTGAAGCTTTCTTT.

At least ten counts were recorded for this clonotype. V is TRBV20-1 and J is TRBJ1-2; tentative D call: TRBD1 (5 bases). Trimming left V 1 base short and J 6 bases short, with 9 bases between. Germline CDR1 is DFQATT and CDR2 is SNEGSKA (reference sequence). The CDR3 runs 12 residues. Here the CDR3 reads CSARGQSHGYTF. The CDR3 bases are TGCAGTGCTAGAGGACAGTCCCATGGCTACACCTTC.